The 10 T cell receptor beta chains below come from one sample, sequenced in a study of Graves' ophthalmopathy and Graves' hyperthyroidism. Researchers took RNA transcripts and amplified TCR beta CDR3 regions from them. RT-PCR with HTBI primers came first, then second-round multiplex PCR. From the multiplex PCR reads, TCRdb called clonotypes with MiXCR, one entry per CDR3 protein. The sample holds around 1,000,000 distinct CDR3 sequences, about 40% seen once. The sequencing sample was made of peripheral blood or thyroid tissue (not recorded which). Receptor source: an adult man with Graves' hyperthyroidism.

This clonotype was detected many times. The rearrangement links TRBV7-2 to TRBJ1-6; 7 bases are a match to TRBD1. CDR1 is SGHTA, CDR2 FQGNSA, per germline. V shed 5 bases, J shed 5 bases, and the junction held 9 bases outside the gene matches. The CDR3 totals 16 residues. The DNA of the CDR3 is TGTGCCAGCAGCCTAATGGGACAGCTTGATAATTCACCCCTCCACTTT. Protein: CASSLMGQLDNSPLHF.

This clonotype was found a few times. V and J are TRBV9 and TRBJ1-5, with D perhaps matching TRBD1 (5 bases). The CDR3 sequence is 12 residues long. Germline CDR1 is SGDLS and CDR2 is YYNGEE. DNA of the CDR3: TGTGCTAGAGTGTCAGGGCCCCAGCCCCAGCATTTT. Its protein is CARVSGPQPQHF.

The J gene is TRBJ2-7, the V gene TRBV20-1; maybe TRBD2 (6 bases). V was shortened by 3 bases and J by 3 bases, with 18 bases between the two germline ends. The CDR3 has 15 amino acids. CDR1 and CDR2 (germline): DFQATT, SNEGSKA (reference sequence). In nucleotides, the CDR3 is TGCAGTGCTAGTGTCCCTGTCGGGGGAGTCTACGAGCAGTACTTC. Translated, it gives CSASVPVGGVYEQYF.

The sample holds many counts of this clonotype. The gene calls are TRBV29-1 and TRBJ1-1; 7 nucleotides line up with TRBD1. Germline lookup yields CDR1 SQVTM and CDR2 ANQGSEA. CDR3 length: 14 residues. Germline trimming cut 6 bases from V and 1 base from J; bases unmatched to any gene: 8. CDR3 region: CSVLKQGRNTEAFF. In DNA, the CDR3 is TGCAGCGTGTTAAAACAGGGGAGGAACACTGAAGCTTTCTTT.

This clonotype has at least ten counts. The V and J genes are TRBV15 and TRBJ2-7, with 10 bases fitting TRBD2. The V and J ends lost 1 base and 3 bases, in that order; junction bases with no gene match: 3. From germline, CDR1 is LNHNV and CDR2 YYDKDF (reference sequence). The CDR3 totals 15 residues. The CDR3 spells CATSRGPSGGYEQYF. The CDR3 coding sequence is TGTGCCACCAGCAGAGGCCCTAGCGGGGGCTACGAGCAGTACTTC.

The chain is built from TRBV10-3 and TRBJ2-6; D is possibly TRBD1 or TRBD2 (5 bases each). The ends were cut back, 10 bases at V and 4 bases at J, with 17 bases in the middle. The V gene's germline CDR1 is ENHRY and CDR2 SYGVKD. This CDR3 region has 15 residues. This CDR3 reads CATRDGSTGANVLTF. CDR3 nucleotides: TGTGCCACCAGGGACGGTAGCACCGGGGCCAACGTCCTGACTTTC.

This clonotype was detected a few times. This chain connects TRBV20-1 to TRBJ1-6, with a possible D match to TRBD1 (5 bases). V lost 1 base to trimming and J lost 6 bases, with 16 bases between them. Germline values: CDR1 DFQATT, CDR2 SNEGSKA (reference sequence). The CDR3 covers 16 residues. In nucleotides, the CDR3 is TGCAGTGCTAGAGCCATCACAGGACACGCTAATTCACCCCTCCACTTT. Translated, it gives CSARAITGHANSPLHF.

V and J are TRBV7-8 and TRBJ1-5, with 7 positions matching TRBD1. The ends lost 6 bases at V and 1 base at J; junction bases unmatched: 9. Germline lookup yields CDR1 SGHVS and CDR2 FQNEAQ. This CDR3 has 16 residues. CDR3 bases: TGTGCCAGCAGTCGAGAATCAGGGGGAAGCAATCAGCCCCAGCATTTT. Residues: CASSRESGGSNQPQHF.

There are many counts of this clonotype. This chain connects TRBV7-8 to TRBJ1-4, with D possibly TRBD1 on 6 matching bases. The CDR3 has 14 residues. Looked up from germline, CDR1 is SGHVS and CDR2 is FQNEAQ. V shed 6 bases and J shed 4 bases, with 12 bases lying between them. The chain's CDR3 is CASRGGGNNEKLFF. DNA for the CDR3: TGTGCCAGCAGGGGGGGCGGAAATAATGAAAAACTGTTTTTT.

In its sample, this clonotype was seen many times. The rearrangement links TRBV7-6 to TRBJ1-1, with D possibly TRBD1 on 5 matching bases. Germline V lookup: CDR1 SGHVS, CDR2 FNYEAQ. The CDR3 spans 13 residues. The V end was cut by 2 bases, the J end by 7 bases, with 11 bases between. DNA for the CDR3: TGTGCCAGCAGCTTATCAGGGAATAATGAAGCTTTCTTT. It translates to CASSLSGNNEAFF.